Listed here is a single TCR beta chain. This record comes from a study of shared T cell receptors in the human thymus. This CDR3 region has 15 residues. Germline CDR1 is LGHNA and CDR2 is YSLEER. Trimming took off 1 base at V and 5 bases at J, with 15 bases between the two ends. The table came from immunoSEQ multiplex PCR; TCRdb's copy has only in-frame clones and leaves some out. The sample has 450,000 to 650,000 clones, 70% to 80% seen once; the top ten hold about 0.013%. This sample also belongs to another study, concerning human thymus T cells. That investigation notes: Thymus pieces cut out during corrective heart surgery were the tissue that was used. It looked as if thymic and blood repertoires used V and J genes in a biased way. Related research has reported that thymic repertoires overlap highly among unrelated individuals.

Sequenced: thymocytes. The receptor's source is a boy younger than two with a congenital heart defect. The rearrangement uses TRBV4-3 and TRBJ2-7; D is unclear. The DNA for the CDR3 is TGCGCCAGCAGCCAAGCCTGGGCTACATCTGACGAGCAGTACTTC. This encodes CASSQAWATSDEQYF.